The 26 T cell receptor beta chains below come from one sample, sequenced in a study of T cell responses to AZD1222 COVID-19 vaccine. Sequencing was performed with immunoSEQ multiplex PCR; in TCRdb, only in-frame clones are kept and a portion is missing. This sample has around 150,000 clones, with 90% to 95% found just once. Here the sequenced sample was peripheral blood, taken 28 days after the second AZD1222 dose. The source is an adult who received the AZD1222 COVID-19 vaccine.

The chain combines TRBV6-5 with TRBJ2-3; D possibly corresponds to TRBD1 (5 bases). The CDR3 sequence is 14 residues long. Trimming took off 3 bases at V and 4 bases at J, with 11 bases between the two ends. Germline V lookup: CDR1 MNHEY, CDR2 SVGAGI. The CDR3 DNA follows: TGTGCCAGCAGTTATCTCTTAGGGGCAGATACGCAGTATTTT. Its translation is CASSYLLGADTQYF.

The rearrangement links TRBV5-4 to TRBJ1-5, with D perhaps TRBD1 (5 bases). The CDR3 sequence is 14 residues long. Germline values: CDR1 SGHNT, CDR2 YYREEE (reference sequence). V was pared by 0 bases and J by 2 bases, with 6 bases between. CDR3 coding DNA: TGTGCCAGCAGCTTGGGGGGCGGCAATCAGCCCCAGCATTTT. Its protein is CASSLGGGNQPQHF.

In this sample, this clone turned up once. V and J are TRBV29-1 and TRBJ1-3; D ambiguous. The V gene's germline CDR1 is SQVTM and CDR2 ANQGSEA. This CDR3 spans 17 amino acids. V was clipped by 6 bases and J by 4 bases, with 25 bases between them. CDR3 in amino acids: CSVLPLVLSGSGNTIYF. The CDR3 nucleotides are TGCAGCGTACTCCCTCTGGTCCTCTCGGGGTCAGGAAACACCATATATTTT.

The chain links TRBV11-2 to TRBJ2-5, with D uncertain. The length of the CDR3 is 13 residues. Trimming removed 3 bases at V and 5 bases at J, with 10 bases between. Germline V CDR1 and CDR2: SGHAT, FQNNGV. CDR3 sequence reads: CASSFLGSETQYF. CDR3 sequence (DNA): TGTGCCAGCAGCTTTTTGGGTTCGGAGACCCAGTACTTC.

The chain recombines TRBV30 with TRBJ1-2; TRBD1 aligns across 12 bases. The CDR3 runs 16 residues. J gave up 4 bases and V 3 bases, and 9 bases lay outside the gene matches. CDR1 GTSNPN and CDR2 SVGIG come from the germline V gene (reference sequence). CDR3 coding DNA: TGTGCCTGGAGCTCCGCCGGGACAGGGGGCGTCTATGGCTACACCTTC. It codes for CAWSSAGTGGVYGYTF.

The chain links TRBV27 to TRBJ2-4, with 8 bases identical to TRBD1. The ends lost 5 bases at V and 0 bases at J; junction bases unmatched: 6. The germline V gene encodes CDR1 MNHEY and CDR2 SMNVEV (reference sequence). The CDR3 has 16 residues. This CDR3 is CASSPDRGLAKNIQYF. DNA for the CDR3: TGTGCCAGCAGTCCTGACAGGGGCCTAGCCAAAAACATTCAGTACTTC.

This clone was observed a single time. This chain connects TRBV3-1 (or the pseudogene TRBV3-2) to TRBJ2-3; possible D gene TRBD2, 6 bases. CDR3 length: 14 amino acids. The germline gives CDR1 LGHDT, CDR2 YNNKEL (reference sequence). V was pared by 5 bases and J by 5 bases, with 14 bases between. CDR3 nucleotide sequence: TGTGCCAGCAGCACCCTCCGGGAGCTAGATACGCAGTATTTT. Translation gives CASSTLRELDTQYF.

The chain joins TRBV15 to TRBJ2-2; tentative D call: TRBD1 (7 bases). V was clipped by 7 bases and J by 4 bases, with 10 bases between them. The CDR3 is 13 residues long. Germline CDR1 LNHNV, CDR2 YYDKDF (reference sequence). In DNA form, the CDR3 reads TGTGCCACCAACAGGGGAGGCACCGGGGAGCTGTTTTTT. This codes for CATNRGGTGELFF.

The chain has TRBV5-6 and TRBJ1-2; D possibly corresponds to TRBD1 (5 bases). This CDR3 has 17 residues. Germline values: CDR1 SGHDT, CDR2 YYEEEE. V lost 1 base to trimming and J lost 0 bases, with 16 bases between them. The CDR3 protein is CASSLWAGNVPNYGYTF. The CDR3 DNA sequence: TGTGCCAGCAGCTTGTGGGCAGGGAATGTACCTAACTATGGCTACACCTTC. Combining the CDR3 with reference TRBV5-6 and TRBJ1-2 gives the whole variable domain DAGVTQSPTHLIKTRGQQVTLRCSPKSGHDTVSWYQQALGQGPQFIFQYYEEEERQRGNFPDRFSGHQFPNYSSELNVNALLLGDSALYLCASSLWAGNVPNYGYTFGSGTRLTVV.

A note on this clone: The sample contains more than one DNA sequence encoding this CDR3. The chain recombines TRBV3-1 (or the pseudogene TRBV3-2) with TRBJ1-1; D gene unclear. The CDR3 has 12 residues. V was trimmed by 6 bases and J by 0 bases, leaving 5 bases between them. Germline V gene data show CDR1 as LGHDT and CDR2 as YNNKEL (reference sequence). The CDR3 spells CASSQMNTEAFF. In DNA form, the CDR3 reads TGTGCCAGCAGTCAGATGAACACTGAAGCTTTCTTT.

This sequence joins TRBV19 and TRBJ1-1, with TRBD1 as a possible D gene (5 bases). CDR1 is LNHDA, CDR2 SQIVND, per germline (reference sequence). V lost 5 bases, J lost 4 bases, and 14 bases lay in between. The CDR3 spans 14 residues. The CDR3, as DNA: TGTGCCAGTAGTGCGGCCGGGGGGGGCACTGAAGCTTTCTTT. Translation gives CASSAAGGGTEAFF.

The CDR3 sequence is CASSLGGVGEKLFF. Written as DNA, the CDR3 is TGCGCCAGCAGCCTAGGGGGCGTGGGGGAAAAACTGTTTTTT. V gene TRBV5-1 combines with J gene TRBJ1-4; 7 bases agree with TRBD1. The CDR3 has 14 residues. Germline values: CDR1 SGHRS, CDR2 YFSETQ. V lost 4 bases and J lost 8; bases outside the gene matches: 8.

The chain links TRBV6-5 to TRBJ2-1; 9 nucleotides align to TRBD2. The ends lost 4 bases at V and 11 bases at J; junction bases unmatched: 3. Germline CDR1 MNHEY, CDR2 SVGAGI. The CDR3 loop spans 12 amino acids. CDR3 loop: CASSSLAGQQFF. CDR3 in DNA: TGTGCCAGCAGTTCGCTAGCGGGGCAGCAGTTCTTC.

About this clone itself: A read error may produce the germline difference seen at one junction end. The J gene is TRBJ1-2, the V gene TRBV4-1, with D unclear. Germline CDR1 MGHRA, CDR2 YSYEKL. The CDR3 is 14 residues long. The CDR3 bases are TGCGCCCGCAGCCGGCCGGACGTCAACTATGGCTACACCTTC. Protein product: CARSRPDVNYGYTF.

The rearrangement uses TRBV23-1 and TRBJ1-6, with D tentatively TRBD1 (6 bases). TRBV23-1 is classed as an ORF, of uncertain function. CDR3 length equals 23 residues. V was pared by 2 bases and J by 9 bases, with 38 bases between. The CDR3 spells CASSQIGSEGGPKIDRRGSPLHF. The DNA of the CDR3 is TGCGCCAGCAGTCAAATAGGATCTGAGGGGGGGCCTAAAATAGACAGGCGGGGTTCACCCCTCCACTTT.

This sequence joins TRBV7-2 and TRBJ1-3, with TRBD1 as a possible D gene (5 bases). The CDR3 has 16 residues. Germline V lookup: CDR1 SGHTA, CDR2 FQGNSA. Trimming cost V 5 bases and J 1 base, with 15 bases left between them. The CDR3 sequence is CASSPWGGGSGNTIYF. The CDR3 bases are TGTGCCAGCAGCCCATGGGGGGGAGGTTCTGGAAACACCATATATTTT.

The chain joins TRBV6-1 to TRBJ1-2, with 9 bases fitting TRBD1. J gave up 0 bases and V 0 bases, and 2 bases lay outside the gene matches. Germline V CDR1 and CDR2: MNHNS, SASEGT. The CDR3 runs to 16 residues. The CDR3 nucleotides read TGTGCCAGCAGTGAAGCGAGGACAGGGGCTAACTATGGCTACACCTTC. This translates into CASSEARTGANYGYTF.

The CDR3 DNA reads as TGTGCCAGCAGCTACCCCCTAGCGGGAGTTACCTACAATGAGCAGTTCTTC. This translates into CASSYPLAGVTYNEQFF. The chain links TRBV28 to TRBJ2-1, with 10 bases identical to TRBD2. This CDR3 is built from 17 residues. CDR1 is MDHEN and CDR2 is SYDVKM in the germline V gene. The J segment lost 2 bases and the V segment lost 6 bases, leaving 10 bases of the junction unmatched.

V is TRBV2 and J is TRBJ1-1; D call uncertain. Germline V CDR1 and CDR2: SNHLY, FYNNEI. With 8 bases removed from V and 5 bases from J, the gap between germline ends came to 21 bases. This CDR3 region has 15 residues. The CDR3 nucleotides read TGTGCCAGCTCGGTCCAAGGTATCGGTCGGACTGAAGCTTTCTTT. Amino acids: CASSVQGIGRTEAFF. Based on the CDR3 plus reference TRBV2 and TRBJ1-1, the full variable domain is EPEVTQTPSHQVTQMGQEVILRCVPISNHLYFYWYRQILGQKVEFLVSFYNNEISEKSEIFDDQFSVERPDGSNFTLKIRSTKLEDSAMYFCASSVQGIGRTEAFFGQGTRLTVV.

The rearrangement joins TRBV6-5 to TRBJ1-6, with 10 bases that match TRBD1. This CDR3 has 14 residues. The V gene end was trimmed by 8 bases and the J gene end by 7 bases; junction bases not matched to a gene: 5. Looked up from germline, CDR1 is MNHEY and CDR2 is SVGAGI. DNA for the CDR3: TGTGCCAGCGGGACAGGGGAAGGGAATTCACCCCTCCACTTT. Translating gives CASGTGEGNSPLHF.

This clone was observed once. The chain carries TRBV19 and TRBJ1-2, with TRBD1 matching 7 bases. Germline V gene lookup returns CDR1 LNHDA and CDR2 SQIVND (reference sequence). The CDR3 loop spans 16 amino acids. V trimming: 0 bases; J trimming: 3 bases; junction bases outside the gene matches: 7. The CDR3 is CASSIDRGQNHYGYTF. CDR3 bases: TGTGCCAGTAGTATAGATAGGGGACAGAACCACTATGGCTACACCTTC.

The table lists this clone with a count of one. V usage is TRBV7-9 and J usage is TRBJ1-2; 7 positions agree with TRBD1. CDR1 SEHNR and CDR2 FQNEAQ come from the germline V gene (reference sequence). J was trimmed by 2 bases and V by 5 bases; bases with no gene match: 2. The CDR3 covers 13 residues. CDR3 sequence reads: CASSQTGNYGYTF. The CDR3 DNA reads TGTGCCAGCAGCCAGACAGGGAACTATGGCTACACCTTC. The full variable domain, with the rest looked up from reference TRBV7-9 and TRBJ1-2, is DTGVSQNPRHKITKRGQNVTFRCDPISEHNRLYWYRQTLGQGPEFLTYFQNEAQLEKSRLLSDRFSAERPKGSFSTLEIQRTEQGDSAMYLCASSQTGNYGYTFGSGTRLTVV.

This chain uses TRBV11-3 with TRBJ2-2; a possible D gene is TRBD1 (5 bases). Germline V gene lookup returns CDR1 SGHNT and CDR2 YENEEA. V was clipped by 2 bases and J by 2 bases, with 12 bases between them. The CDR3 contains 16 residues. For the CDR3, the DNA is TGTGCCAGCAGCTTAAAGGGGCCGCGAAACACCGGGGAGCTGTTTTTT. It translates to CASSLKGPRNTGELFF.

V usage is TRBV6-1 and J usage is TRBJ2-3; 9 bases align to TRBD1. Germline CDR1 is MNHNS and CDR2 is SASEGT. The junction had 10 bases not matched to a gene; V was cut back by 3 bases and J by 6 bases. This CDR3 is built from 16 residues. CDR3 coding DNA: TGTGCCAGCAGTGACAGGCGGGACAGGGTAAGGGATACGCAGTATTTT. Amino acid sequence: CASSDRRDRVRDTQYF.

In its sample, this clone was seen once. The chain uses TRBV18 and TRBJ1-4; D remains unclear. This CDR3 has 13 amino acids. The V gene's germline CDR1 is KGHSH and CDR2 LQKENI. Trimming stripped 2 bases from V and 8 bases from J, with 9 bases between. Here the CDR3 DNA reads TGTGCCAGCTCACCAATATTCCAGGAAAAACTGTTTTTT. This sequence encodes CASSPIFQEKLFF.

The CDR3 here is CASSTIRGATEAFF. In DNA form, the CDR3 reads TGTGCCAGCTCAACGATAAGGGGAGCCACTGAAGCTTTCTTT. The V call is TRBV18, the J call TRBJ1-1; a weak D match, TRBD1 (5 bases). The CDR3 runs 14 residues. From germline, CDR1 is KGHSH and CDR2 LQKENI. Trimming removed 5 bases from V and 4 bases from J, with 14 bases in between. The full variable domain, its missing parts supplied by reference TRBV18 and TRBJ1-1, is NAGVMQNPRHLVRRRGQEARLRCSPMKGHSHVYWYRQLPEEGLKFMVYLQKENIIDESGMPKERFSAEFPKEGPSILRIQQVVRGDSAAYFCASSTIRGATEAFFGQGTRLTVV.